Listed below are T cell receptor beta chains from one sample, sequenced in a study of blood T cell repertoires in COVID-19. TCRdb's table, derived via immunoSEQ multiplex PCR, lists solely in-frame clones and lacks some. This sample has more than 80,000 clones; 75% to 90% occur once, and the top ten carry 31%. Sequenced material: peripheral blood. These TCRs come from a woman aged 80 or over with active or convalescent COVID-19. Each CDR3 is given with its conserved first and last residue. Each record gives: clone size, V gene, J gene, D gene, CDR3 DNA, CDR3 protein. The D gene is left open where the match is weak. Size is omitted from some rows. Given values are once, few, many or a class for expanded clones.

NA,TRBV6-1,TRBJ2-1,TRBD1,TGTGCCAGCAGTGCAGCCGGGACAGGGGGTGGGGGCGAGCAGTTCTTC,CASSAAGTGGGGEQFF
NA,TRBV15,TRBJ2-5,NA,TGTGCCACCAGCAGAGTAGCAGCCGGCGGTGAGACCCAGTACTTC,CATSRVAAGGETQYF
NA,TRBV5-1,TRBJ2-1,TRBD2,TGCGCCAGCAGCATAACTAGCGGGAATTACAATGAGCAGTTCTTC,CASSITSGNYNEQFF
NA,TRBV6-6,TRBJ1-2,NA,TGTGCCACCTCAGGGTCCCCCTTGTATGGCTACACCTTC,CATSGSPLYGYTF
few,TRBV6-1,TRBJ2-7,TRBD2,TGTGCCAGCAGTGAACAGTACTCCGGGACTAGCGGGAACGAGCAGTACTTC,CASSEQYSGTSGNEQYF
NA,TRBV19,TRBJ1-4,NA,TGTGCCAGTAACGCCCTAAATGAAAAACTGTTTTTT,CASNALNEKLFF
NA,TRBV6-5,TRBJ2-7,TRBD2,TGTGCCAGCAACCTAGCGGGAGTTCTCCACGAGCAGTACTTC,CASNLAGVLHEQYF
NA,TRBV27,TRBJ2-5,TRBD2,TGTGCCAGCAGTTTATCGGGGACTAGCGGGGGCCGGAACCAGTACTTC,CASSLSGTSGGRNQYF
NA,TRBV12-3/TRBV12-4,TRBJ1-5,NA,TGTGCCAGCACTTTTCGGGGGGATCAGCCCCAGCATTTT,CASTFRGDQPQHF
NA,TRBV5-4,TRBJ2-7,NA,TGTGCCAGCAGCTCAGGGTCTAGCTACGAGCAGTACTTC,CASSSGSSYEQYF
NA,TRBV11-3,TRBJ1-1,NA,TGTGCCAGCAGCTCGGTTCGAGGAGGGAACACTGAAGCTTTCTTT,CASSSVRGGNTEAFF
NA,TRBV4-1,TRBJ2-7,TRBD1,TGCGCCAGCAGCCAGAGGACAGGGGGAAGGTACGAGCAGTACTTC,CASSQRTGGRYEQYF
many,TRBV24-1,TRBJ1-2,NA,TGTGCCACCGTAACAGGGCCTAGCTATGGCTACACCTTC,CATVTGPSYGYTF
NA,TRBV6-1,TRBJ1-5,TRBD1,TGTGCCAGCAGTGAAGCGTGGGGACAGGGTATCCAGCCCCAGCATTTT,CASSEAWGQGIQPQHF
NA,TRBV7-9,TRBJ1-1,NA,TGTGCCAGCAGCTTAGTATGGCAGTCGAACACTGAAGCTTTCTTT,CASSLVWQSNTEAFF
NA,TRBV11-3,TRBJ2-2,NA,TGTGCCAGCAGCTTAGTCGGGGGCACCGGGGAGCTGTTTTTT,CASSLVGGTGELFF
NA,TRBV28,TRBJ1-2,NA,TGTGCCAGCAGTTTGCGGAATACAGGGAACTATGGCTACACCTTC,CASSLRNTGNYGYTF
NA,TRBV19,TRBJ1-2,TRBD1,TGTGCCAGTAGGGGGACAGGGGGACCCTATGGCTACACCTTC,CASRGTGGPYGYTF
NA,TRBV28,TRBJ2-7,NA,TGTGCCAGCAGTTTAGAGGGTGGCTACTCCTACGAGCAGTACTTC,CASSLEGGYSYEQYF
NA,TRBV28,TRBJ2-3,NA,TGTGCCAGCAGTTCATCACAAAATACGCAGTATTTT,CASSSSQNTQYF
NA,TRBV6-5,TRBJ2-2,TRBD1,TGTGCCAGCAGAGACAGGGGGAGGAACACCGGGGAGCTGTTTTTT,CASRDRGRNTGELFF
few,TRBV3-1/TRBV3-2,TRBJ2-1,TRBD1,TGTGCCAGCAGCTATAGGACAGGGCGTGGTGAGCAGTTCTTC,CASSYRTGRGEQFF
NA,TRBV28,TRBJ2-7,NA,TGTGCCACTTCGTCCCCGGGTAGGAGCTCCTACGAGCAGTACTTC,CATSSPGRSSYEQYF
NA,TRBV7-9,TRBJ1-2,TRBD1,TGTGCCAGCAGCCCCGAGCGGGACAGGACCTACTATGGCTACACCTTC,CASSPERDRTYYGYTF